This T cell receptor (beta chain) comes out of a study of blood T cell repertoires in COVID-19 (dated by TCRdb to about 2020). For context, the study as a whole: Samples covering the acute and convalescent phases of COVID-19 were provided by collaborators in the United States, Italy and Spain. The material from the prospective study consisted of cDNA or gDNA derived from T cells, B-cell-depleted T cells, or PBMCs. Subjects who had been exposed to COVID-19, were actively infected with it, or had recovered from it provided the deeply sampled blood TCRbeta repertoires that made up the dataset. The repertoires were made available in a free public database intended to serve as a resource for research on the immune response to SARS-CoV-2. Samples came from the ongoing ImmuneRACE study (first 160 participants) plus 1,254 subjects from 6 global collaborators. The sample metadata nearly always contained a de-identified subject ID, COVID-19 status, age in years and sex. Where available, HLA class I and class II types were taken from metadata supplied by the sample provider and were not determined by assay-based typing.

Findings and caveats that apply to the study as a whole: Clinical and demographic metadata were provided uncurated, with the amount varying by source and participant.

Remarks on this clone: It has no known antigen specificity. Base-call qualities are not available, and no considerably larger clone is one nucleotide away.

The collaborating institutions used their own protocols to collect whole blood in K2EDTA tubes. For TCRbeta analysis, collaborator samples were shipped as frozen whole blood, as isolated PBMCs, or as DNA extracted from either sample type. The germline V gene provides CDR1 MNHEY and CDR2 SVGAGI. At the junction V is shortened by 8 bases and J by 1 base; bases outside the gene matches: 7. The cysteine opens and the phenylalanine closes a CDR3 of 15 amino acids. The CDR3 DNA has 45 bases and is translated from base 1. TCRbeta CDR3 regions were amplified from genomic DNA using the immunoSEQ Assay, a bias-controlled multiplex PCR. Per the original workflow: Nucleated cell counts per sample were estimated from amplification of reference gene primers within the assay. To quantify the absolute abundance of each unique TCRbeta CDR3 rearrangement, sequence reads were collapsed and filtered. For each sample, productive Simpson clonality was calculated as the square root of Simpson's diversity index over productive rearrangements. Here the immuneACCESS table is served through TCRdb, limited to in-frame sequences with V and J called. Missing clones are a known gap in these copies; in checked studies unresolved V genes cover under half, and the rest lacks a known reason. V and J calls plus clone size are reproduced from that table; the DNA served to infer D and trimming. Here the sample has about 60,000 clones; about 70% occur a single time. The ten largest account for roughly 47% of the sample.

The chain is assembled from TRBV6-5 and TRBJ1-5, with TRBD1 matching 8 junction bases. The receptor comes from a woman aged 80 or over with acute or convalescent COVID-19. Sequencing was performed on peripheral blood. The CDR3 loop reads CASRDRGASNQPQHF. DNA sequence: TGTGCCAGCCGAGACAGGGGAGCGAGCAATCAGCCCCAGCATTTT.